One sample yielded the 3 T cell receptor beta chains listed below, sequenced in a study of blood T cell repertoires in COVID-19. Clones were sequenced by immunoSEQ multiplex PCR, and TCRdb holds only the in-frame ones, with some missing. Of 200,000 to 250,000 clones listed, approximately 90% are singletons. Source material: PBMCs or T cells enriched from blood (not recorded which). Source of these receptors: a middle-aged man who had recovered from COVID-19.

V usage is TRBV19 and J usage is TRBJ2-7; the match to TRBD1 covers 10 bases. The V gene's germline CDR1 is LNHDA and CDR2 SQIVND (reference sequence). The CDR3 loop spans 14 amino acids. The V gene end was trimmed by 4 bases and the J gene end by 4 bases; junction bases not matched to a gene: 4. The CDR3 nucleotides are TGTGCCAGTAGTACCGGACAGGGGGGGTACGAGCAGTACTTC. Protein: CASSTGQGGYEQYF. The full variable domain, its missing parts supplied by reference TRBV19 and TRBJ2-7, is DGGITQSPKYLFRKEGQNVTLSCEQNLNHDAMYWYRQDPGQGLRLIYYSQIVNDFQKGDIAEGYSVSREKKESFPLTVTSAQKNPTAFYLCASSTGQGGYEQYFGPGTRLTVT.

This clone was counted many times. In DNA form, the CDR3 reads TGTGCCAGCAGCTCAAGCCTCGTAGCGGGGGGCGCAGATACGCAGTATTTT. As protein: CASSSSLVAGGADTQYF. This sequence joins TRBV9 and TRBJ2-3; 10 positions agree with TRBD2. This CDR3 has 17 residues. With V trimmed by 4 bases and J by 4 bases, 12 bases remained unmatched. Germline lookup yields CDR1 SGDLS and CDR2 YYNGEE.

The chain uses TRBV29-1 and TRBJ1-1; maybe TRBD1 (5 bases). The CDR3 loop spans 13 amino acids. Germline assignment: CDR1 SQVTM and CDR2 ANQGSEA. Trimming stripped 4 bases from V and 5 bases from J, with 14 bases between. The CDR3 sequence is CSVARAGRTEAFF. The CDR3 coding sequence is TGCAGCGTTGCCAGGGCCGGGCGGACTGAAGCTTTCTTT.